Below are 31 T cell receptor beta chains sequenced from a single sample in a study of response to subunit inactivated influenza vaccine. TCRdb reprocessed the RT-PCR reads with MiXCR, giving one entry per CDR3 protein. Of about 570,000 distinct CDR3 sequences in the sample, 11% are singletons; the top ten hold 11%. In addition, the sample was reused for a study of T cells expressing NK-cell markers. That source adds: Libraries used 5'RACE template switching adding universal primer site and UMIs.

Material: PBMCs from blood, obtained on the day of vaccination. The receptors were sampled from a man aged 50-59 years who received an inactivated influenza vaccine.

This clonotype has a count of ten or more. This chain uses TRBV12-3 or TRBV12-4 with TRBJ2-1; possibly TRBD1 or TRBD2 for D (6 bases each). Trimming took off 5 bases at V and 0 bases at J, with 20 bases between the two ends. This CDR3 has 18 amino acids. CDR3: CASSGDIPGRRSYNEQFF. The CDR3 DNA follows: TGTGCCAGCAGTGGGGACATCCCAGGGAGGCGCTCCTACAATGAGCAGTTCTTC.

V usage is TRBV18 and J usage is TRBJ2-1, with 14 bases lining up with TRBD2. The CDR3 loop spans 17 amino acids. Unmatched junction bases numbered 3, after V lost 3 bases and J lost 2 bases. CDR1 and CDR2 from the germline V gene are KGHSH and LQKENI. CDR3 amino acids: CASSPGTSGGTYNEQFF. CDR3 DNA: TGTGCCAGCTCACCGGGGACTAGCGGGGGCACCTACAATGAGCAGTTCTTC.

This clonotype was seen more than once but under ten times. V usage is TRBV6-1 and J usage is TRBJ1-6; 8 positions agree with TRBD1. After removal of 6 bases from V and 0 bases from J, the junction contained 10 bases not matched to a gene. The CDR3 contains 18 residues. Germline loops: CDR1 MNHNS, CDR2 SASEGT. The CDR3 sequence is CASRLRGPPSSYNSPLHF. The CDR3 coding sequence is TGTGCCAGCAGACTCAGGGGGCCCCCAAGCTCCTATAATTCACCCCTCCACTTT.

There are a few counts of this clonotype. The V and J genes are TRBV20-1 and TRBJ2-5; D gene uncertain. From germline, CDR1 is DFQATT and CDR2 SNEGSKA (reference sequence). This CDR3 has 14 amino acids. Trimming took off 5 bases at V and 0 bases at J, with 13 bases between the two ends. The CDR3 coding sequence is TGCAGTGCTTTGGACCTAGAATACCAAGAGACCCAGTACTTC. Protein: CSALDLEYQETQYF.

This clonotype was observed a few times. The J gene is TRBJ2-1, the V gene TRBV5-1, with 8 bases lining up with TRBD2. Germline CDR1 is SGHRS and CDR2 is YFSETQ. Trimming at V came to 0 bases and at J to 4 bases, leaving 6 bases not matched to a gene. This CDR3 is built from 16 residues. CDR3 loop: CASSLDPAGEYNEQFF. CDR3 DNA sequence: TGCGCCAGCAGCTTGGATCCAGCGGGGGAATACAATGAGCAGTTCTTC. Combining the CDR3 with reference TRBV5-1 and TRBJ2-1 gives the whole variable domain KAGVTQTPRYLIKTRGQQVTLSCSPISGHRSVSWYQQTPGQGLQFLFEYFSETQRNKGNFPGRFSGRQFSNSRSEMNVSTLELGDSALYLCASSLDPAGEYNEQFFGPGTRLTVL.

This chain links TRBV27 with TRBJ2-1; perhaps D is TRBD1 or TRBD2 (5 bases each). This CDR3 has 17 residues. Germline V gene data show CDR1 as MNHEY and CDR2 as SMNVEV (reference sequence). Trimming left V 8 bases short and J 5 bases short, with 25 bases between. In DNA, the CDR3 is TGTGCCAGCGCCCGTGGGGGAACCCGTAGGAGTAACAATGAGCAGTTCTTC. Translation gives CASARGGTRRSNNEQFF.

The genes are TRBV7-8 and TRBJ2-1; 10 bases fit TRBD2. The CDR3 sequence is 14 residues long. After removal of 5 bases from V and 6 bases from J, the junction contained 4 bases not matched to a gene. Germline CDR1 and CDR2: SGHVS and FQNEAQ. The CDR3 protein is CASSTGTSANEQFF. The CDR3 bases are TGTGCCAGCAGCACGGGGACTAGCGCCAATGAGCAGTTCTTC. Full variable domain (missing parts from reference TRBV7-8 and TRBJ2-1): GAGVSQSPRYKVAKRGQDVALRCDPISGHVSLFWYQQALGQGPEFLTYFQNEAQLDKSGLPSDRFFAERPEGSVSTLKIQRTQQEDSAVYLCASSTGTSANEQFFGPGTRLTVL.

This clonotype was observed a few times. V and J are TRBV27 and TRBJ1-6; D gene uncertain. The germline V and J ends were trimmed by 4 bases and 4 bases, with 11 bases remaining between them. The length of the CDR3 is 15 residues. Looked up from germline, CDR1 is MNHEY and CDR2 is SMNVEV (reference sequence). CDR3 DNA sequence: TGTGCCAGCAGTTCCGCCGGGGTTTATAATTCACCCCTCCACTTT. This codes for CASSSAGVYNSPLHF.

This clonotype came up a few times. V and J are TRBV5-6 and TRBJ2-1; TRBD2 agrees at 8 bases. The length of the CDR3 is 16 residues. CDR1 and CDR2 (germline): SGHDT, YYEEEE. The J segment lost 0 bases and the V segment lost 3 bases, leaving 5 bases of the junction unmatched. CDR3 sequence (DNA): TGTGCCAGCAGCTGGGGGAGCGGGAGCTCCTACAATGAGCAGTTCTTC. This gives the protein CASSWGSGSSYNEQFF.

The chain joins TRBV4-2 to TRBJ2-7; TRBD1 matches at 7 bases. The CDR3 has 15 residues. The trim removed 1 base at V and 0 bases at J, leaving 3 bases unmatched. Per the germline V gene, CDR1 is LGHNA and CDR2 is YNFKEQ. CDR3 sequence (DNA): TGTGCCAGCAGCCAAGGGGACAGAAACTCCTACGAGCAGTACTTC. Protein sequence: CASSQGDRNSYEQYF.

This clonotype has just a few counts. The genes are TRBV2 and TRBJ2-1, with 16 bases fitting TRBD2. Germline loops: CDR1 SNHLY, CDR2 FYNNEI. This CDR3 comprises 17 residues. The J segment lost 9 bases and the V segment lost 6 bases, leaving 11 bases of the junction unmatched. CDR3 DNA sequence: TGTGCCAGCAGCTCCGTCAGGGGACTAGCGGGGGGGGGTGAGCAGTTCTTC. It codes for CASSSVRGLAGGGEQFF.

The V and J genes are TRBV14 and TRBJ2-7; 7 bases line up with TRBD2. In germline, CDR1 is SGHDN, CDR2 FVKESK. V gave up 0 bases and J gave up 2 bases; unmatched junction bases: 4. The length of the CDR3 is 15 residues. Here the CDR3 DNA reads TGTGCCAGCAGCCAAGAGCTAGCGGTTCCCTACGAGCAGTACTTC. Its protein is CASSQELAVPYEQYF.

The J gene is TRBJ1-6, the V gene TRBV4-1; possible D gene TRBD1, 5 bases. The germline V gene has CDR1 MGHRA and CDR2 YSYEKL. The CDR3 has 14 amino acids. V was clipped by 1 base and J by 9 bases, with 10 bases between them. The CDR3 region is CASSQVWQGSPLHF. The CDR3, as DNA: TGCGCCAGCAGCCAAGTATGGCAGGGTTCACCCCTCCACTTT.

This clonotype was seen a few times. This CDR3 reads CASSLDRAEGTDTQYF. Written as DNA, the CDR3 is TGTGCCAGCAGTCTAGATAGGGCAGAAGGCACAGATACGCAGTATTTT. This sequence joins TRBV7-2 and TRBJ2-3; D gene unclear. Trimming left V 6 bases short and J 1 base short, with 17 bases between. The V gene's germline CDR1 is SGHTA and CDR2 FQGNSA. The CDR3 runs 16 residues. Supplemented by reference TRBV7-2 and TRBJ2-3, the full variable domain reads GAGVSQSPSNKVTEKGKDVELRCDPISGHTALYWYRQSLGQGLEFLIYFQGNSAPDKSGLPSDRFSAERTGGSVSTLTIQRTQQEDSAVYLCASSLDRAEGTDTQYFGPGTRLTVL.

This clonotype was picked up a small number of times. The V gene is TRBV9, the J gene TRBJ2-1; 10 bases map to TRBD2. This CDR3 contains 15 residues. CDR1 and CDR2 from the germline V gene are SGDLS and YYNGEE. The trim removed 0 bases at V and 8 bases at J, leaving 5 bases unmatched. Here the CDR3 reads CASSVAASGSDEQFF. As DNA, the CDR3 is TGTGCCAGCAGCGTAGCGGCTAGCGGGAGTGATGAGCAGTTCTTC.

This clonotype came up a few times. The V and J genes are TRBV10-3 and TRBJ1-1; 7 bases fit TRBD1. The V gene end was trimmed by 6 bases and the J gene end by 4 bases; junction bases not matched to a gene: 5. The CDR3 sequence is 13 residues long. CDR1 and CDR2 from the germline V gene are ENHRY and SYGVKD. The DNA of the CDR3 is TGTGCCATCAGCCCAGGGGGAGGCACTGAAGCTTTCTTT. Translation gives CAISPGGGTEAFF.

V is TRBV10-2 and J is TRBJ2-1; D remains unclear. The germline CDR1 and CDR2 sequences are WSHSY and SAAADI. CDR3 length: 15 amino acids. V gave up 4 bases and J gave up 4 bases, with 14 bases separating them. CDR3 region: CASSVTTLFYNEQFF. CDR3 nucleotide sequence: TGCGCCAGCAGTGTGACGACTCTATTTTACAATGAGCAGTTCTTC.

The rearrangement uses TRBV5-1 and TRBJ2-1, with a possible D match to TRBD2 (6 bases). The V gene lost 2 bases and the J gene lost 0 bases, with 9 bases spanning the gap. CDR1 and CDR2 (germline): SGHRS, YFSETQ. This CDR3 comprises 15 residues. In nucleotides, the CDR3 is TGCGCCAGCAGCTTCAGACTAGACTCCTACAATGAGCAGTTCTTC. This codes for CASSFRLDSYNEQFF.

This clonotype was recorded a few times. The chain carries TRBV9 and TRBJ1-1; D remains unclear. The V end lost 3 bases, the J end lost 4 bases, and 7 bases lay between the germline ends. CDR3 length: 12 residues. CDR1 and CDR2 (germline): SGDLS, YYNGEE. The CDR3 reads CASSALATEAFF. For the CDR3, the DNA is TGTGCCAGCAGCGCGCTGGCCACTGAAGCTTTCTTT.

This clonotype was recorded a few times. The chain joins TRBV3-1 to TRBJ2-7; a weak D match, TRBD1 (5 bases). Germline CDR1 and CDR2: LGHDT and YNNKEL (reference sequence). Trimming stripped 2 bases from V and 3 bases from J, with 11 bases between. The CDR3 is 14 amino acids. CDR3 region: CASSQQLQGYEQYF. The CDR3 coding sequence is TGTGCCAGCAGCCAACAGCTCCAGGGCTACGAGCAGTACTTC.

The rearrangement uses TRBV19 and TRBJ2-7; D may be TRBD2 (6 bases). The V gene lost 6 bases and the J gene lost 2 bases, with 11 bases spanning the gap. The CDR3 is 13 amino acids. Germline CDR1 LNHDA, CDR2 SQIVND (reference sequence). The CDR3: CASRLEGTYEQYF. The CDR3 DNA is TGTGCCAGTAGGTTGGAGGGAACCTACGAGCAGTACTTC.

In its sample, this clonotype was seen many times. The V call is TRBV5-1, the J call TRBJ2-3; D possibly corresponds to TRBD1 (6 bases). This CDR3 comprises 13 residues. Trimming shortened V by 5 bases and J by 3 bases, and 10 bases separated the two germline ends. The germline V gene encodes CDR1 SGHRS and CDR2 YFSETQ. CDR3 amino acids: CASSPGQTDTQYF. CDR3 in DNA: TGCGCCAGCAGTCCCGGACAGACAGATACGCAGTATTTT.

In its sample, this clonotype was seen a few times. The rearrangement joins TRBV19 to TRBJ2-7; TRBD1 aligns across 9 bases. V lost 0 bases and J lost 5; bases outside the gene matches: 5. Germline values: CDR1 LNHDA, CDR2 SQIVND (reference sequence). The CDR3 runs 15 residues. CDR3 coding DNA: TGTGCCAGTAGTATAGAACGGGACAGGGCCCACGAGCAGTACTTC. Translation gives CASSIERDRAHEQYF.

The rearrangement uses TRBV20-1 and TRBJ2-7; tentative D call: TRBD1 (5 bases). From germline, CDR1 is DFQATT and CDR2 SNEGSKA (reference sequence). The CDR3 is made up of 12 amino acids. Trimming cost V 6 bases and J 1 base, with 10 bases left between them. The CDR3 sequence is CSAPAGSYEQYF. CDR3 DNA sequence: TGCAGTGCCCCGGCAGGGTCCTACGAGCAGTACTTC.

Only a few counts were recorded for this clonotype. The V gene is TRBV28, the J gene TRBJ2-5, with D possibly TRBD1 on 5 matching bases. V was pared by 5 bases and J by 4 bases, with 8 bases between. The CDR3 contains 12 residues. In germline, CDR1 is MDHEN, CDR2 SYDVKM. CDR3 coding DNA: TGTGCCAGCAGTGGAAGGGGAGAGACCCAGTACTTC. This sequence encodes CASSGRGETQYF.

V usage is TRBV25-1 and J usage is TRBJ2-5, with unresolved D. V was cut by 6 bases and J by 5 bases, with 16 bases left in between. The CDR3 runs to 14 residues. Germline CDR1 reads MGHDK; CDR2 reads SYGVNS. The CDR3 sequence: CASSLGPPAETQYF. The CDR3 coding sequence is TGTGCCAGCAGCCTTGGCCCGCCGGCGGAGACCCAGTACTTC.

The chain recombines TRBV28 with TRBJ2-1; 11 nucleotides line up with TRBD2. From germline, CDR1 is MDHEN and CDR2 SYDVKM. Germline trimming cut 8 bases from V and 4 bases from J; bases unmatched to any gene: 1. This CDR3 contains 13 residues. The CDR3 loop reads CASLAGGYNEQFF. For the CDR3, the DNA is TGTGCCAGCTTAGCGGGGGGGTACAATGAGCAGTTCTTC.

V usage is TRBV12-3 or TRBV12-4 and J usage is TRBJ2-7; 7 nucleotides align to TRBD1. The CDR3 totals 13 residues. The trim removed 3 bases at V and 5 bases at J, leaving 4 bases unmatched. The chain's CDR3 is CASSFVTGNEQYF. CDR3 nucleotides: TGTGCCAGCAGTTTCGTGACAGGGAACGAGCAGTACTTC.

About this clonotype itself: One junction end disagrees with the germline gene, perhaps due to a read error. The CDR3 region has the DNA TGTGCCAGCAGAGGAGGTGTTGCGATCAGCTCCTACAAGCAGTACTTC. Translation gives CASRGGVAISSYKQYF. The chain recombines TRBV27 with TRBJ2-7, with a tentative D call TRBD2 (5 bases). The CDR3 extends over 16 amino acids. Germline V CDR1 and CDR2: MNHEY, SMNVEV (reference sequence).

This clonotype was seen a handful of times. The chain links TRBV9 to TRBJ2-5; a possible D gene is TRBD1 (6 bases). The CDR3 contains 14 residues. Germline V gene sequence: CDR1 SGDLS, CDR2 YYNGEE. V was cut by 4 bases and J by 0 bases, with 10 bases left in between. The CDR3 is CASSPRTDQETQYF. In nucleotides, the CDR3 is TGTGCCAGCAGCCCTAGGACAGACCAAGAGACCCAGTACTTC. The variable domain in full, with the rest retrieved from reference TRBV9 and TRBJ2-5, is DSGVTQTPKHLITATGQRVTLRCSPRSGDLSVYWYQQSLDQGLQFLIQYYNGEERAKGNILERFSAQQFPDLHSELNLSSLELGDSALYFCASSPRTDQETQYFGPGTRLLVL.

This clonotype has a handful of counts. CDR3 bases: TGTGCCAGCAGTTATGAGCGGGGGGGGCAAAATACGCAGTATTTT. Amino acids: CASSYERGGQNTQYF. The rearrangement links TRBV6-5 to TRBJ2-3, with 10 bases matching TRBD2. The trim removed 3 bases at V and 7 bases at J, leaving 7 bases unmatched. Germline V CDR1 and CDR2: MNHEY, SVGAGI. The length of the CDR3 is 15 residues.